Here is one T cell receptor beta chain with its context. Antigen: not known. Looked up from germline, CDR1 is MDHEN and CDR2 is SYDVKM. This CDR3 region has 13 residues. Trimming pared 3 bases from V and 4 bases from J, leaving 9 bases between. Every single patient, without exception, relapsed after autologous stem cell transplantation, and brentuximab vedotin exposure varied. Classification of best responses gave complete response, partial response or progressive disease. This entry belongs to a study of PD-1 blockade in classical Hodgkin lymphoma. General observations from the study: Exclusion covered patients beginning nivolumab under 1 year post-ASCT. At C4D1, TCR diversity had climbed significantly for CD4+ cells, though not for CD8+ cells. Newly diagnosed patients reportedly trailed healthy donors in baseline TCR diversity.

The repertoire was sequenced with immunoSEQ multiplex PCR; TCRdb's copy has only in-frame clones and lacks some. The sample yields 100,000 or so clones, around 89% seen once. The starting material was peripheral blood mononuclear cells (PBMCs), obtained before the second cycle of nivolumab. The chain combines TRBV28 with TRBJ1-1; TRBD1 is a possible D gene (6 bases). This TCR came from a human donor with classical Hodgkin lymphoma. Here the CDR3 DNA reads TGTGCCAGCAGTTTTAGGGGGTCCACTGAAGCTTTCTTT. It specifies CASSFRGSTEAFF.